The TCR beta chain described here comes from a study of blood T cell repertoires in COVID-19. Losses at the gene ends were 5 bases for V and 7 bases for J; bases not matched to a gene: 7. Germline V CDR1 and CDR2: MNHEY, SVGAGI. The CDR3 sequence is 15 residues long. This table comes from immunoSEQ multiplex PCR, and its TCRdb copy is limited to in-frame clones, with some not included. The sample has about 69,000 clones; just over 90% are singletons. The sequencing input was peripheral blood. The chain carries TRBV6-5 and TRBJ1-5; 11 bases align to TRBD1. The source is a woman aged 18-35 years with acute or convalescent COVID-19. The CDR3 sequence: CASSIRTGGGQPQHF. The CDR3 coding sequence is TGTGCCAGCAGTATACGGACAGGGGGCGGCCAGCCCCAGCATTTT.